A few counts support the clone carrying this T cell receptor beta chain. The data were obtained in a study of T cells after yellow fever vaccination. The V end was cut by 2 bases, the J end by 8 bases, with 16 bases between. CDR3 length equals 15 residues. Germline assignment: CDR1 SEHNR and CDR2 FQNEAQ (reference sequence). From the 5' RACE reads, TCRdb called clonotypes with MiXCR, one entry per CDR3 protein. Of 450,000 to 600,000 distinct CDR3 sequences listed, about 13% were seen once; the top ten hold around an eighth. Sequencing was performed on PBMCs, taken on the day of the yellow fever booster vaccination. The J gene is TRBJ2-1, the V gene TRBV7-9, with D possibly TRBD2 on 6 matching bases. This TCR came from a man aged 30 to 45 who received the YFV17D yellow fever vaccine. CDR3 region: CASSLHGGGEDEQFF. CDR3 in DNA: TGTGCCAGCAGCTTACACGGGGGAGGCGAGGATGAGCAGTTCTTC.